What follows describes a single T cell receptor (beta chain). The data are from a study of blood T cell repertoires in COVID-19. Study context: The samples span acute and convalescent COVID-19 from the United States, Italy and Spain. The cDNA or gDNA used as material had been derived from T cells, B-cell-depleted T cells, or PBMCs.

CDR3 size: 13 residues. Trimming took 4 bases from V and 6 from J; bases not matched to a gene: 2. CDR1 is SNHLY and CDR2 is FYNNEI in the germline V gene. Original processing methods: Estimated nucleated cell counts came from reference gene primer amplification. TCRdb's copy holds only in-frame clones and misses some; the assay was immunoSEQ multiplex PCR. V and J calls and clone size are as listed in that table; D and trimming were resolved from the DNA. The top ten clones hold about 3.3% of a sample with about 95,000 clones, 75% to 90% of them seen once. The TCR sequence derives from a woman between 65 and 79 years old with acute or convalescent COVID-19. This chain connects TRBV2 to TRBJ2-1, with 8 bases aligning to TRBD2. The source material was peripheral blood. The CDR3 sequence: CASSAGTSNEQFF. The CDR3 DNA reads as TGTGCCAGCAGTGCCGGGACTAGCAATGAGCAGTTCTTC.